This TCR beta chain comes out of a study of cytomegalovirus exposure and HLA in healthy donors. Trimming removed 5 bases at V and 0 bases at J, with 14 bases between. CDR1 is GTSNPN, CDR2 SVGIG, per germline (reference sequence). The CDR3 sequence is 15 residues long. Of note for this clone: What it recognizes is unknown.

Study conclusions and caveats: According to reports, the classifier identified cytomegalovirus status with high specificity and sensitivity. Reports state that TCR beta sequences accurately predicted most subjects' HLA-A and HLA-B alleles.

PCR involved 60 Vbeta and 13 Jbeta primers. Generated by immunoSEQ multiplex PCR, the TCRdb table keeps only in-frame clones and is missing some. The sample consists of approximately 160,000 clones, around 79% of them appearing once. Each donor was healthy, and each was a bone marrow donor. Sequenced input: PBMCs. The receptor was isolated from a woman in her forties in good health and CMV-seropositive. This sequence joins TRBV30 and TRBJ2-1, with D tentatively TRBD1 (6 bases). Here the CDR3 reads CAWGAGTSSYNEQFF. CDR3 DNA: TGTGCCTGGGGAGCAGGGACAAGCTCCTACAATGAGCAGTTCTTC.